Below are 30 T cell receptor beta chains sequenced from a single sample in a study of T cells after yellow fever vaccination. TCRdb analysed the 5' RACE reads with MiXCR anew, one entry per CDR3 protein. The data contain under 500,000 distinct CDR3 sequences, under 20% of them singletons. Sequenced material: PBMCs, taken before the yellow fever booster vaccination. The origin of the receptors is a man aged 18 to 35 who received the YFV17D yellow fever vaccine.

V is TRBV12-3 or TRBV12-4 and J is TRBJ2-2, with D perhaps TRBD1 or TRBD2 (6 bases each). V was trimmed by 6 bases and J by 0 bases, leaving 17 bases between them. This CDR3 comprises 17 residues. DNA for the CDR3: TGTGCCAGCAGGGCAGGGGTCAGCGGGTCGAACACCGGGGAGCTGTTTTTT. As protein: CASRAGVSGSNTGELFF.

The chain is built from TRBV9 and TRBJ1-2; unclear D gene. V was clipped by 0 bases and J by 4 bases, with 13 bases between them. There are 15 residues in the CDR3. Germline-derived CDR1 and CDR2 are SGDLS and YYNGEE. The CDR3 nucleotides are TGTGCCAGCAGCGTAGAGTCCCTGGGCCGCTATGGCTACACCTTC. It codes for CASSVESLGRYGYTF.

The V call is TRBV4-2, the J call TRBJ2-7; 11 nucleotides agree with TRBD2. V gave up 4 bases and J gave up 5 bases; unmatched junction bases: 7. Per germline, CDR1 LGHNA and CDR2 YNFKEQ. CDR3 length equals 15 residues. CDR3 DNA sequence: TGTGCCAGCAGCCGCCCGGGACTAGCGGTCCACGAGCAGTACTTC. This encodes CASSRPGLAVHEQYF.

A few counts support this clonotype. The genes are TRBV5-1 and TRBJ2-2; D is perhaps TRBD2 (6 bases). Germline-derived CDR1 and CDR2 are SGHRS and YFSETQ. Trimming removed 6 bases at V and 3 bases at J, with 15 bases between. This CDR3 is 15 amino acids long. This chain's CDR3 is CASTPRVADTGELFF. CDR3 bases: TGCGCCAGCACTCCCAGGGTAGCGGACACCGGGGAGCTGTTTTTT.

This clonotype was seen more than once but under ten times. The rearrangement uses TRBV6-1 and TRBJ1-5; 7 bases are shared with TRBD1. Unmatched junction bases numbered 8, after V lost 6 bases and J lost 3 bases. Germline V lookup: CDR1 MNHNS, CDR2 SASEGT. The CDR3 runs to 15 residues. CDR3 amino acids: CASRTPGQINQPQHF. The CDR3 DNA reads TGTGCCAGCAGGACTCCGGGACAGATCAATCAGCCCCAGCATTTT.

This clonotype was counted between two and nine times. The chain recombines TRBV2 with TRBJ1-1, with TRBD1 as a possible D gene (6 bases). This CDR3 comprises 14 residues. Germline CDR1 SNHLY, CDR2 FYNNEI. Trimming left V 6 bases short and J 7 bases short, with 18 bases between. The CDR3 nucleotides read TGTGCCAGCAGCGGGACATCGGAACCGTATGAAGCTTTCTTT. Amino acids: CASSGTSEPYEAFF.

This clonotype came up a few times. The V and J genes are TRBV7-2 and TRBJ2-5, with 7 bases identical to TRBD2. CDR3 length: 13 residues. The V gene end was trimmed by 5 bases and the J gene end by 5 bases; junction bases not matched to a gene: 5. Germline V CDR1 and CDR2: SGHTA, FQGNSA. The CDR3 loop reads CASSALGGETQYF. The CDR3 DNA follows: TGTGCCAGCAGCGCCTTGGGGGGGGAGACCCAGTACTTC.

This clonotype was found a few times. The gene calls are TRBV6-5 and TRBJ1-2; tentative D call: TRBD1 (6 bases). CDR1 is MNHEY and CDR2 is SVGAGI in the germline V gene. The CDR3 runs to 15 residues. The ends were cut back, 5 bases at V and 2 bases at J, with 15 bases in the middle. The CDR3 nucleotides read TGTGCCAGCAGTCAACAGGGTTTCGCCAACTATGGCTACACCTTC. This sequence encodes CASSQQGFANYGYTF.

The chain carries TRBV10-3 and TRBJ1-2, with 10 bases fitting TRBD1. The CDR3 contains 14 residues. Germline loops: CDR1 ENHRY, CDR2 SYGVKD. The V and J ends lost 4 bases and 5 bases, in that order; junction bases with no gene match: 4. CDR3 region: CAISAGTGDYGYTF. The CDR3 region has the DNA TGTGCCATCAGTGCCGGGACAGGGGATTATGGCTACACCTTC.

The chain joins TRBV29-1 to TRBJ2-3; D unclear. CDR1 and CDR2 from the germline V gene are SQVTM and ANQGSEA. V lost 4 bases, J lost 2 bases, and 10 bases lay in between. The CDR3 loop spans 13 amino acids. CDR3 in DNA: TGCAGCGTTGTGACGGCTCTCACAGATACGCAGTATTTT. Its translation is CSVVTALTDTQYF.

This clonotype was seen a few times. The chain uses TRBV7-2 and TRBJ2-7, with a weak D call TRBD1 (5 bases). Germline V lookup: CDR1 SGHTA, CDR2 FQGNSA. The CDR3 is 15 amino acids. Trimming left V 0 bases short and J 2 bases short, with 11 bases between. The chain's CDR3 is CASSLASKGAYEQYF. The CDR3 nucleotides read TGTGCCAGCAGCTTAGCATCCAAAGGGGCCTACGAGCAGTACTTC.

This clonotype was detected only a few times. The J gene is TRBJ1-1, the V gene TRBV20-1; D is uncertain. CDR3 length: 11 amino acids. V was cut by 6 bases and J by 0 bases, with 5 bases left in between. Germline lookup yields CDR1 DFQATT and CDR2 SNEGSKA (reference sequence). The CDR3, as DNA: TGCAGTGCGGCAGTGAACACTGAAGCTTTCTTT. Translated: CSAAVNTEAFF.

The rearrangement uses TRBV5-1 and TRBJ1-1; 9 bases are a match to TRBD1. Germline V gives CDR1 SGHRS, CDR2 YFSETQ. The CDR3 consists of 14 residues. V trimming: 0 bases; J trimming: 3 bases; junction bases outside the gene matches: 0. DNA of the CDR3: TGCGCCAGCAGCTTGGGGACAGGGGACACTGAAGCTTTCTTT. Its protein product is CASSLGTGDTEAFF.

This clonotype was seen a few times. The chain employs TRBV14 and TRBJ1-2, with D possibly TRBD1 on 6 matching bases. The CDR3 spans 14 residues. Trimming took 1 base from V and 6 from J, leaving 12 bases between them. Per the germline V gene, CDR1 is SGHDN and CDR2 is FVKESK. The CDR3 nucleotides are TGTGCCAGCAGCCAAGGGGCAGGGGAGGATGGCTACACCTTC. Its translation is CASSQGAGEDGYTF.

V gene TRBV20-1 combines with J gene TRBJ2-3; D may be TRBD2 (6 bases). CDR1 DFQATT and CDR2 SNEGSKA come from the germline V gene (reference sequence). The V gene lost 6 bases and the J gene lost 3 bases, with 22 bases spanning the gap. The CDR3 consists of 16 residues. The CDR3 reads CSATGLRELGTDTQYF. As DNA, the CDR3 is TGCAGTGCGACGGGCCTGCGGGAATTGGGAACAGATACGCAGTATTTT.

The table lists this clonotype with a few counts. The chain joins TRBV20-1 to TRBJ2-7, with 7 bases aligning to TRBD1. This CDR3 has 14 amino acids. The V and J ends lost 6 bases and 2 bases, in that order; junction bases with no gene match: 10. Germline CDR1 and CDR2: DFQATT and SNEGSKA (reference sequence). The DNA for the CDR3 is TGCAGTGCCTACCAAAGGACAGGCCCCTACGAGCAGTACTTC. Protein product: CSAYQRTGPYEQYF.

The chain has TRBV6-2 or TRBV6-3 and TRBJ2-5, with D unclear. CDR1 and CDR2 from the germline V gene are MNHEY and SVGEGT. The V gene lost 6 bases and the J gene lost 0 bases, with 14 bases spanning the gap. This CDR3 contains 15 residues. DNA for the CDR3: TGTGCCAGCAGCCAACTTCGAGGTCACCAAGAGACCCAGTACTTC. This codes for CASSQLRGHQETQYF.

This clonotype was recorded once. The genes are TRBV28 and TRBJ1-1; D remains unclear. Germline V gene sequence: CDR1 MDHEN, CDR2 SYDVKM. The CDR3 consists of 10 residues. Deletions cut 6 bases from V and 11 bases from J, with 10 bases between. CDR3 sequence reads: CASRRKRAFF. The CDR3 nucleotides read TGTGCCAGCAGACGGAAGAGGGCTTTCTTT.

A few counts support this clonotype. The rearrangement joins TRBV20-1 to TRBJ2-5; 10 bases are a match to TRBD2. The trim removed 5 bases at V and 8 bases at J, leaving 11 bases unmatched. CDR1 and CDR2 (germline): DFQATT, SNEGSKA (reference sequence). The CDR3 spans 14 residues. The CDR3 DNA is TGCAGTGCTTTTCTAGCGGGGGCGGGAGATACCCAGTACTTC. It codes for CSAFLAGAGDTQYF.

This clonotype was counted a few times. This chain uses TRBV5-1 with TRBJ1-1, with a possible D match to TRBD1 (5 bases). The V gene's germline CDR1 is SGHRS and CDR2 YFSETQ. CDR3 length: 14 residues. Trimming removed 6 bases from V and 1 base from J, with 13 bases in between. CDR3 sequence: CASTLAGTNTEAFF. DNA of the CDR3: TGCGCCAGCACCCTGGCAGGGACGAACACTGAAGCTTTCTTT.

V gene TRBV29-1 combines with J gene TRBJ2-1, with 9 bases that match TRBD1. The germline V gene encodes CDR1 SQVTM and CDR2 ANQGSEA. The junction had 7 bases not matched to a gene; V was cut back by 1 base and J by 3 bases. There are 16 residues in the CDR3. The CDR3: CSVEGTGQGSYNEQFF. The CDR3 bases are TGCAGCGTTGAAGGGACGGGACAGGGTAGCTACAATGAGCAGTTCTTC.

The chain joins TRBV7-9 to TRBJ2-1; no definite D call. Per germline, CDR1 SEHNR and CDR2 FQNEAQ (reference sequence). V gave up 2 bases and J gave up 7 bases, with 18 bases separating them. The CDR3 has 16 amino acids. The CDR3 sequence is CASSLRLAGFLNEQFF. Written as DNA, the CDR3 is TGTGCCAGCAGCTTAAGGTTGGCTGGGTTTCTAAATGAGCAGTTCTTC.

The CDR3 is CSVGAENQPQHF. As DNA, the CDR3 is TGCAGCGTCGGCGCGGAGAATCAGCCCCAGCATTTT. V gene TRBV29-1 combines with J gene TRBJ1-5; D is ambiguous. CDR1 SQVTM and CDR2 ANQGSEA come from the germline V gene. The V gene lost 6 bases and the J gene lost 4 bases, with 10 bases spanning the gap. The CDR3 extends over 12 amino acids.

The genes are TRBV20-1 and TRBJ1-5, with 7 bases that match TRBD1. CDR1 DFQATT and CDR2 SNEGSKA come from the germline V gene (reference sequence). After removal of 1 base from V and 0 bases from J, the junction contained 12 bases not matched to a gene. This CDR3 region has 18 residues. The CDR3 coding sequence is TGCAGTGCTAGAGGTCCGGGACAGAGTCTATATAGCAATCAGCCCCAGCATTTT. This codes for CSARGPGQSLYSNQPQHF.

There are many counts of this clonotype. In nucleotides, the CDR3 is TGCAGTGCACCACTAGCGGGGACCTGGGACAATGAGCAGTTCTTC. Residues: CSAPLAGTWDNEQFF. V usage is TRBV20-1 and J usage is TRBJ2-1, with 10 bases matching TRBD2. With 6 bases clipped from V and 5 bases from J, the junction kept 10 bases outside the gene matches. This CDR3 contains 15 residues. Germline CDR1 and CDR2: DFQATT and SNEGSKA (reference sequence).

This chain uses TRBV10-3 with TRBJ2-5; 7 bases line up with TRBD1. Germline trimming cut 10 bases from V and 5 bases from J; bases unmatched to any gene: 7. Germline CDR1 and CDR2: ENHRY and SYGVKD. CDR3 length: 12 residues. The CDR3: CATGQPRETQYF. CDR3 bases: TGTGCCACGGGACAGCCCAGGGAGACCCAGTACTTC.

This clonotype has a handful of counts. The V gene is TRBV4-1, the J gene TRBJ2-3; 7 bases map to TRBD1. V shed 2 bases and J 0 bases; nucleotides not matched to a gene: 5. CDR1 and CDR2 from the germline V gene are MGHRA and YSYEKL. The length of the CDR3 is 16 residues. The CDR3 nucleotides read TGCGCCAGCAGCCAATTGGTGACAGGGAGCACAGATACGCAGTATTTT. It encodes CASSQLVTGSTDTQYF.

This clonotype was observed a handful of times. The gene calls are TRBV28 and TRBJ1-1, with D possibly TRBD1 on 6 matching bases. V lost 6 bases and J 0 bases, leaving 14 bases between the germline ends. This CDR3 is built from 15 residues. CDR1 and CDR2 (germline): MDHEN, SYDVKM. Here the CDR3 reads CASREGTGMNTEAFF. CDR3 DNA sequence: TGTGCCAGCAGGGAAGGAACAGGGATGAACACTGAAGCTTTCTTT.

A few counts support this clonotype. CDR3 sequence (DNA): TGTGCCAGCAGCTCGAAGCAGTCTAATGAAAAACTGTTTTTT. It yields the protein CASSSKQSNEKLFF. V and J are TRBV5-4 and TRBJ1-4; D call uncertain. V was cut by 3 bases and J by 3 bases, with 9 bases left in between. Germline CDR1 reads SGHNT; CDR2 reads YYREEE (reference sequence). The CDR3 runs to 14 residues. Full variable domain (rest looked up from reference TRBV5-4 and TRBJ1-4): ETGVTQSPTHLIKTRGQQVTLRCSSQSGHNTVSWYQQALGQGPQFIFQYYREEENGRGNFPPRFSGLQFPNYSSELNVNALELDDSALYLCASSSKQSNEKLFFGSGTQLSVL.

This clonotype was detected ten times or more. The V and J genes are TRBV20-1 and TRBJ2-1; 13 nucleotides align to TRBD2. J was trimmed by 5 bases and V by 4 bases; bases with no gene match: 11. Germline V lookup: CDR1 DFQATT, CDR2 SNEGSKA (reference sequence). The length of the CDR3 is 17 residues. CDR3 nucleotide sequence: TGCAGTGCTACCACCGCCCCCGGGACTAGCGGGGACAATGAGCAGTTCTTC. Its protein is CSATTAPGTSGDNEQFF.